Below are 24 T cell receptor beta chains sequenced from a single sample in a study of T cell clonotyping in hematopoietic cell transplantation (dated by TCRdb to the early 2020s). Library preparation employed the immunoSEQ multiplex PCR assay. Imported from immuneACCESS, the table was reduced by TCRdb to in-frame sequences with V and J called. These copies leave out some clones; in studies compared against another copy, an unresolved V gene accounts for under half, and the cause of the remainder is not known. A total of 69,000 or so clones appear in this sample, around 94% of them only once. The ten largest clones add up to 1.5% to 2% of the sample. Sequenced input: peripheral blood mononuclear cells. The source of these receptors is a man between 50 and 59 years old in good health. Some clones in this sample may be carry-over from other donors' samples.

This clone was detected a few times. This chain uses TRBV6-6 with TRBJ1-2; 8 bases map to TRBD1. The CDR3 has 15 amino acids. CDR1 is MNHNY and CDR2 is SVGAGI in the germline V gene (reference sequence). The ends lost 7 bases at V and 5 bases at J; junction bases unmatched: 12. CDR3 in DNA: TGTGCCAGCACCCTAGAGGGCAGGGGGCAATATGGCTACACCTTC. This translates into CASTLEGRGQYGYTF.

The chain employs TRBV7-2 and TRBJ1-1; D remains unclear. CDR3 size: 14 residues. Trimming took 5 bases from V and 1 from J, leaving 11 bases between them. Germline CDR1 SGHTA, CDR2 FQGNSA. The DNA for the CDR3 is TGTGCCAGCAGCCCAAGTGGCGGGAACACTGAAGCTTTCTTT. This translates into CASSPSGGNTEAFF.

The chain combines TRBV6-5 with TRBJ2-7; 7 bases are a match to TRBD1. With V trimmed by 5 bases and J by 2 bases, 9 bases remained unmatched. Germline loops: CDR1 MNHEY, CDR2 SVGAGI. The CDR3 spans 15 residues. In DNA, the CDR3 is TGTGCCAGCAGTAAACAGGGGCGGACCACCTACGAGCAGTACTTC. Translating gives CASSKQGRTTYEQYF.

This sequence joins TRBV19 and TRBJ1-5; TRBD1 matches 9 bases. With V trimmed by 4 bases and J by 0 bases, 4 bases remained unmatched. The germline gives CDR1 LNHDA, CDR2 SQIVND (reference sequence). This CDR3 is built from 16 residues. CDR3 DNA: TGTGCCAGTAGTAGGACAGGGGAAGCTAGCAATCAGCCCCAGCATTTT. This gives the protein CASSRTGEASNQPQHF.

This sequence joins TRBV28 and TRBJ1-2; TRBD1 is a possible D gene (6 bases). CDR1 MDHEN and CDR2 SYDVKM come from the germline V gene. This CDR3 region has 15 residues. With 10 bases removed from V and 3 bases from J, the gap between germline ends came to 21 bases. For the CDR3, the DNA is TGTGCCACTAACCCAGGTACAGGGATAGACTATGGCTACACCTTC. Translation: CATNPGTGIDYGYTF.

This clone was picked up one time. DNA for the CDR3: TGTGCCAGCAGCCCCCCTTTGGGGCTATCTGGGGAGCTGTTTTTT. This encodes CASSPPLGLSGELFF. The chain couples TRBV9 to TRBJ2-2; D is possibly TRBD1 (5 bases). V dropped 4 bases and J dropped 8 bases, with 18 bases sitting between them. The CDR3 is 15 residues long. Germline CDR1 reads SGDLS; CDR2 reads YYNGEE. Complete variable domain (other parts from reference TRBV9 and TRBJ2-2): DSGVTQTPKHLITATGQRVTLRCSPRSGDLSVYWYQQSLDQGLQFLIQYYNGEERAKGNILERFSAQQFPDLHSELNLSSLELGDSALYFCASSPPLGLSGELFFGEGSRLTVL.

The V and J genes are TRBV19 and TRBJ1-1; 7 nucleotides agree with TRBD1. V dropped 6 bases and J dropped 6; count of bases not matched to a gene: 7. The germline V gene encodes CDR1 LNHDA and CDR2 SQIVND (reference sequence). The CDR3 is 13 residues long. Written as DNA, the CDR3 is TGTGCCAGTAGGGAAGGACAGGCTGCTGAAGCTTTCTTT. This codes for CASREGQAAEAFF.

This chain uses TRBV7-2 with TRBJ2-3; 11 nucleotides match TRBD2. With 5 bases clipped from V and 7 bases from J, the junction kept 11 bases outside the gene matches. The CDR3 totals 16 residues. CDR1 SGHTA and CDR2 FQGNSA come from the germline V gene. The CDR3 protein is CASSRDLSGGAYTQYF. CDR3 DNA: TGTGCCAGCAGCAGAGACCTTAGCGGGGGGGCATATACGCAGTATTTT.

The V gene is TRBV6-1, the J gene TRBJ2-3; D ambiguous. CDR3 length: 13 residues. Germline lookup yields CDR1 MNHNS and CDR2 SASEGT. V lost 3 bases and J lost 3, with 7 bases in between. In DNA form, the CDR3 reads TGTGCCAGCAGTGATAGTCTGACAGATACGCAGTATTTT. This encodes CASSDSLTDTQYF.

The gene calls are TRBV20-1 and TRBJ2-7; a weak D match, TRBD1 (6 bases). The germline gives CDR1 DFQATT, CDR2 SNEGSKA (reference sequence). V was pared by 7 bases and J by 6 bases, with 13 bases between. This CDR3 has 11 residues. CDR3 nucleotide sequence: TGCAGTGGCTACAGGGTGGGCGAGCAGTACTTC. Protein: CSGYRVGEQYF.

V and J are TRBV5-1 and TRBJ2-7; D perhaps matches TRBD1 (5 bases). Looked up from germline, CDR1 is SGHRS and CDR2 is YFSETQ. Between the trimmed V and J ends, which lost 2 bases and 4 bases, there was a span of 19 bases. There are 16 residues in the CDR3. Here the CDR3 DNA reads TGCGCCAGCAGCTTAACGATGGCAGGGAACGAATACGAGCAGTACTTC. Its protein product is CASSLTMAGNEYEQYF.

V is TRBV29-1 and J is TRBJ2-7, with TRBD2 as a possible D gene (6 bases). Germline CDR1 and CDR2: SQVTM and ANQGSEA. Trimming cost V 7 bases and J 0 bases, with 10 bases left between them. This CDR3 has 12 residues. The CDR3 bases are TGCAGCGGGTACGGGAGCTCCTACGAGCAGTACTTC. This encodes CSGYGSSYEQYF.

The chain recombines TRBV27 with TRBJ2-3; 10 bases fit TRBD1. CDR3 length: 17 residues. J gave up 0 bases and V 2 bases, and 5 bases lay outside the gene matches. Germline values: CDR1 MNHEY, CDR2 SMNVEV (reference sequence). For the CDR3, the DNA is TGTGCCAGCAGTTTACTTCGGACAGGGGGGAGCACAGATACGCAGTATTTT. Translating it yields CASSLLRTGGSTDTQYF.

The gene calls are TRBV5-1 and TRBJ1-5; D ambiguous. CDR1 and CDR2 from the germline V gene are SGHRS and YFSETQ. Trimming shortened V by 2 bases and J by 0 bases, and 0 bases separated the two germline ends. The CDR3 length is 12 residues. The CDR3 coding sequence is TGCGCCAGCAGCTTTAGCAATCAGCCCCAGCATTTT. Translated: CASSFSNQPQHF.

V is TRBV7-9 and J is TRBJ1-2, with D unclear. The germline CDR1 and CDR2 sequences are SEHNR and FQNEAQ (reference sequence). This CDR3 contains 13 residues. Trimming stripped 4 bases from V and 2 bases from J, with 8 bases between. The CDR3 coding sequence is TGTGCCAGCAGCTCCCCTTCAAACTATGGCTACACCTTC. It encodes CASSSPSNYGYTF.

This clone has a single count. This rearrangement joins TRBV9 to TRBJ2-3, with TRBD2 identical over 8 bases. The CDR3 runs to 16 residues. The V gene's germline CDR1 is SGDLS and CDR2 YYNGEE. J was trimmed by 5 bases and V by 0 bases; bases with no gene match: 8. This CDR3 is CASSVASGGGIDTQYF. DNA for the CDR3: TGTGCCAGCAGCGTAGCGAGCGGGGGAGGGATAGATACGCAGTATTTT.

The CDR3 sequence is CAINPTHRFSDQLTDTQYF. In DNA, the CDR3 is TGTGCCATCAATCCTACCCACCGATTCAGTGATCAACTCACAGATACGCAGTATTTT. V usage is TRBV10-3 and J usage is TRBJ2-3, with D hard to call. CDR3 size: 19 residues. The V end lost 7 bases, the J end lost 2 bases, and 28 bases lay between the germline ends. The germline gives CDR1 ENHRY, CDR2 SYGVKD.

The chain carries TRBV7-9 and TRBJ2-3, with 8 bases lining up with TRBD2. CDR1 is SEHNR and CDR2 is FQNEAQ in the germline V gene (reference sequence). J gave up 4 bases and V 6 bases, and 12 bases lay outside the gene matches. The CDR3 is 16 amino acids. CDR3 amino acids: CASSSSGRSLADTQYF. As DNA, the CDR3 is TGTGCCAGCAGTTCAAGCGGGAGATCATTGGCAGATACGCAGTATTTT.

V is TRBV2 and J is TRBJ2-7; 9 nucleotides line up with TRBD1. Germline values: CDR1 SNHLY, CDR2 FYNNEI. The CDR3 has 14 residues. V trimming: 5 bases; J trimming: 2 bases; junction bases outside the gene matches: 4. The CDR3 coding sequence is TGTGCCAGCAGTCCGGGACAGGGCACCTACGAGCAGTACTTC. Its translation is CASSPGQGTYEQYF.

The count of this clone is one. J is TRBJ2-7 and V is TRBV7-6; possibly TRBD1 or TRBD2 for D (5 bases each). Germline assignment: CDR1 SGHVS and CDR2 FNYEAQ. Trimming pared 0 bases from V and 5 bases from J, leaving 17 bases between. CDR3 length equals 16 residues. CDR3 residues: CASSLAPGTVGNEQYF. CDR3 nucleotide sequence: TGTGCCAGCAGCTTAGCACCGGGGACGGTGGGCAACGAGCAGTACTTC.

The chain is built from TRBV4-1 and TRBJ2-7, with D unclear. Trimming stripped 4 bases from V and 2 bases from J, with 9 bases between. CDR3 length: 13 amino acids. Per the germline V gene, CDR1 is MGHRA and CDR2 is YSYEKL. The CDR3 region has the DNA TGCGCCAGCAGCCGTTGGACCGCCTACGAGCAGTACTTC. Translation gives CASSRWTAYEQYF.

The genes are TRBV29-1 and TRBJ1-2; unclear D gene. This CDR3 comprises 11 residues. CDR1 SQVTM and CDR2 ANQGSEA come from the germline V gene. V dropped 7 bases and J dropped 12 bases, with 18 bases sitting between them. The chain's CDR3 is CSAEGGVNHTF. The CDR3 DNA reads as TGCAGCGCCGAGGGTGGGGTAAATCACACCTTC.

The chain carries TRBV5-1 and TRBJ2-2, with a tentative D call TRBD1 (6 bases). The germline V gene encodes CDR1 SGHRS and CDR2 YFSETQ. This CDR3 has 16 amino acids. V was trimmed by 1 base and J by 3 bases, leaving 13 bases between them. In DNA form, the CDR3 reads TGCGCCAGCAGCTTGTCGGCAGGGGTACACACCGGGGAGCTGTTTTTT. Its protein is CASSLSAGVHTGELFF.

This chain connects TRBV6-5 to TRBJ1-3; D is ambiguous. The CDR3 totals 12 residues. Trimming cost V 7 bases and J 0 bases, with 4 bases left between them. In germline, CDR1 is MNHEY, CDR2 SVGAGI. The CDR3 sequence: CASTDSGNTIYF. In nucleotides, the CDR3 is TGTGCCAGCACGGACTCTGGAAACACCATATATTTT.